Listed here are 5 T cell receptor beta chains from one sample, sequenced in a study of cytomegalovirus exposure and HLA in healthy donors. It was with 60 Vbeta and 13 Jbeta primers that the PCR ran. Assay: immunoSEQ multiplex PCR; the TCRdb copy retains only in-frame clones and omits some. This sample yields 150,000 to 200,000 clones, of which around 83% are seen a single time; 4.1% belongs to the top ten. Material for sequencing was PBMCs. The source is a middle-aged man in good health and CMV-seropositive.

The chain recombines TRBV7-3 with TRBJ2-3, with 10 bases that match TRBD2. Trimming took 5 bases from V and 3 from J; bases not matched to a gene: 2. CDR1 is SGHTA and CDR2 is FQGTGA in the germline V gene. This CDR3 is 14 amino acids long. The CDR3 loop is CASSLSGRTDTQYF. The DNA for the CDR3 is TGTGCCAGCAGCCTTAGCGGGAGGACAGATACGCAGTATTTT.

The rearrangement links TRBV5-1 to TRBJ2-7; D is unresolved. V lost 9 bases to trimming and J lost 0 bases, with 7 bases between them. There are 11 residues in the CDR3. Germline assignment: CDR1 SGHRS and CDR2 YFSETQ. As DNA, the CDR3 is TGCGCCATCCCGTCCTCCTACGAGCAGTACTTC. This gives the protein CAIPSSYEQYF.

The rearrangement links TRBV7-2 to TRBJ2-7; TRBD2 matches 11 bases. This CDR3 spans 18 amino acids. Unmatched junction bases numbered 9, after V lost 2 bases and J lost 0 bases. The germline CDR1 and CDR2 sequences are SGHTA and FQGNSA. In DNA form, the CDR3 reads TGTGCCAGCAGCTTATTGGGAACTAGCGGGGGCCACTCCTACGAGCAGTACTTC. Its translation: CASSLLGTSGGHSYEQYF.

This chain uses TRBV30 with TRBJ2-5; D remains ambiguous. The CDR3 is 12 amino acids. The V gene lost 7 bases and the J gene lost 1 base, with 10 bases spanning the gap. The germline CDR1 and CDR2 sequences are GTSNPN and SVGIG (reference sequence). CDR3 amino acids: CASQRVQETQYF. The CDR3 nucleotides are TGTGCCTCTCAGCGAGTCCAAGAGACCCAGTACTTC.

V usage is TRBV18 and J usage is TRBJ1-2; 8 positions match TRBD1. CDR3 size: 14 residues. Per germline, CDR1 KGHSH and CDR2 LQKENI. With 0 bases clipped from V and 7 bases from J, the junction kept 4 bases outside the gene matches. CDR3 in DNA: TGTGCCAGCTCACCACCCGGACAGGGCGGTGGCTACACCTTC. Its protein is CASSPPGQGGGYTF.